Listed here is a single TCR beta chain. This receptor's antigen is unknown. Per-base quality was not reported, and no clone a single base away is much larger than it. The data originate from a study of cytomegalovirus exposure and HLA in healthy donors (dated by TCRdb to 2017 to 2019). For context, the study as a whole: An earlier analysis of some 600 of the donors reported approximately 260 Gb of sequence data and some 110 million unique TCR beta sequences obtained from 180 million or so T cells. An early release covering roughly 640 HLA-typed donors comprised about 290 gigabases of sequencing data and 85 million or so unique TCR sequences. Of the 300 to 500 genotyped donors, over 80% were placed in the genetic ancestry cluster associated with self-reported Caucasian donors. The aim of the study was to test whether cataloging public T cell receptors could identify signatures of past pathogen exposure. The T cell repertoires of 666 subjects were profiled by immunosequencing and related to cytomegalovirus serostatus. Along with the approximately 620-subject first cohort, a separate validation cohort of over a hundred different subjects was used. To predict cytomegalovirus infection status, the study brought together high-throughput TCR immunosequencing, statistical association of individual TCRs with disease status, and machine learning. In a later analysis, previously published TCR beta repertoires from 550 to 750 donors were re-analyzed and high-resolution HLA genotyping was added so that TCR occurrence patterns could be studied. The later analysis used no new phenotypic data to find candidate immune exposures, relying instead on TCR beta sequences and their occurrence across donors. In an earlier analysis of 587 of the donors, high-throughput TCR beta sequencing was used to judge whether each TCR beta V gene segment behaved as functional or pseudogenic. Donor age, sex, ethnicity and CMV serostatus were compiled alongside the repertoire data. Genome-wide SNP genotypes for about three fifths of the roughly 670 donors were used in a later genetic analysis, which treated that subset as a discovery cohort. All discovery cohort repertoires had been generated using a single sequencing platform. Both class I and class II loci were covered by HLA typing, at four-digit resolution. Typing coverage varied by locus: 629-630 donors for A, B, C, DRB1 and DQB1; some 520 for DQA1; more than 600 for DPA1; 450 to 480 for DPB1. Because of strong linkage in the cohort, a few DR-DQ haplotypes were treated as single units for association and clustering. On average, 235,054 unique TCR beta nucleotide sequences were sequenced per donor among several hundred genotyped donors of the cohort, with 15% to 20% of those sequences being non-productive. Paper-wide results and their limitations: An association between a missense DCLRE1C variant and V-gene and J-gene trimming of TCR beta chains was found in a later genetic analysis and replicated in an independent cohort. A later analysis found that most CMV-associated TCR beta chains appeared HLA-restricted, with HLA associations seemingly driven largely by CMV exposure. A further reported finding was that TCR beta sequences accurately predicted the HLA-A and HLA-B alleles for most subjects in the first cohort. Correlated functional status among segregating V segments might be attributable to linkage disequilibrium, but an unknown experimental factor could not be ruled out. In both the original and validation cohorts, the classifier was reported to diagnose cytomegalovirus status with high specificity and sensitivity. The only immune exposure information available for the cohort was CMV serostatus. Presence/absence analyses assumed roughly uniform sequencing depth across donors, an assumption that may not hold. In vitro tests confirmed that a few of the cytomegalovirus-associated TCR beta chains recognize cytomegalovirus antigens. The study gave a list of some 150 TCR beta chains associated with cytomegalovirus. In an earlier analysis of 500 to 650 of the donors, most TCR beta V segments appeared in productive rearrangements about 87% or about 30% of the time, broadly matching IMGT annotations. Several of the top co-occurrence clusters appeared to be linked to parvovirus B19, influenza, CMV and Epstein-Barr virus, according to a later analysis. Specific HLA alleles were associated with around 18,000 TCR beta sequences at a false discovery rate of 0.05 in a later analysis. Assigning TCR associations to individual alleles was difficult when HLA alleles, especially DR and DQ, strongly co-occurred. Compared with equally common non-associated chains, HLA-associated TCR beta chains in a later analysis were more clonally expanded and had lower generation probabilities. In a later analysis, the rate of TCR association differed among HLA loci, with DRB1 alleles having the most associated TCRs and HLA-C alleles having the fewest. It was suggested by the authors that the approach could potentially be generalized to other disease states and immunological phenotypes. Most TCR sequences were observed very rarely across donors, whereas some public TCRs were present in many individuals. Only TCR beta chains were sequenced in this cohort, and the absence of alpha or paired-chain data limited detectable features. The sequencing pipeline was judged likely to have produced a cluster of highly shared sequence variants as a technical artifact. A later genetic analysis reported fewer N-insertions in productive TCRs among donors in an Asian-associated ancestry cluster than the roughly 700-donor mean. Because HLA typing was missing for some donors at each locus, association tests included only the typed subset. Because counts were too low, about 18 rarely observed V segments, including chromosome 9 orphons, were left out of the earlier analysis of some 640 of the donors.

The library relied on the immunoSEQ multiplex PCR assay. For the multiplex PCR, a mixture combining 60 forward primers for TCR Vbeta segments and 13 reverse primers for TCR Jbeta segments was used. Amplification of the CDR3 region of rearranged TCR beta genes was performed with a multiplex PCR assay on genomic DNA. The Illumina HiSeq System was used to sequence the amplified TCR beta libraries as 87-base-pair reads. Concerning the study's data processing: Across the 500 to 700 repertoires, a later analysis counted tens of millions of unique TCR beta chains, around 11 million of which were shared by at least two donors. Raw reads were error-corrected and collapsed into unique sequences by a nearest-neighbor algorithm in which closely related sequences were merged to remove PCR and sequencing errors. Alignment of CDR3 sequences to IMGT reference sequences was used to assign V, D and J gene segments. For a sequence to be retained, a match of at least six nucleotides was required to both a V gene segment and a J gene segment. A rearrangement was called productive if the CDR3 had no stop codons and remained in frame with V and J, and every other rearrangement was called non-productive. CDR3 was defined by IMGT convention, running from the second conserved V-encoded cysteine to the conserved J-encoded phenylalanine. In an earlier analysis of 550 to 650 of the donors, sequences lacking an unambiguous match to a single V gene segment were excluded. In an earlier analysis of around 600 of the donors, V segments were called functional above 56.7% productive rearrangements and were called segregating when the between-donor standard deviation exceeded 5%. A statistical classification framework was built to diagnose cytomegalovirus status from the catalog of TCR beta chain sequences. In a later analysis, V and J genes were assigned by comparing TCR nucleotide sequences against IMGT/GENE-DB human TR gene sequences. The TCRdist pipeline was used in a later analysis to assign CDR3 sequences and most-parsimonious VDJ recombination scenarios. In a later analysis, each TCR beta chain was defined by its CDR3 amino acid sequence together with its V-gene family, and reads lacking a unique V-gene family were excluded. To address suspected cross-contamination and a sequencing artifact, a later analysis removed over 500 highly shared, low-generation-probability nucleotide sequences. A later analysis calculated a clonal expansion index for each public chain from normalized within-repertoire ranks of inferred template counts. In a later analysis, generation probabilities were computed with a VDJ recombination model fitted to out-of-frame rearrangements, and the resulting probabilities were checked against IGoR. Hypergeometric tests were used in a later analysis to score TCR-TCR, TCR-HLA and TCR-CMV co-occurrence, with a repertoire-size bias correction applied to the TCR pairs. In a later analysis, false discovery rates were estimated by permuting HLA or CMV assignments 20 times. In a later analysis, co-occurring TCRs were grouped using DBSCAN, and TCRdist sequence similarity was added for clustering within HLA-allele-positive subsets. Repertoires with fewer than 30,000 or more than 120,000 public chains were left out of co-occurrence clustering, as were about 5 repertoires with anomalous nucleotide sharing. This immuneACCESS table, as held by TCRdb, lists in-frame sequences with V and J called but not all clones. Of the missing ones, under half trace to an unresolved V gene in checked studies; the others have no known cause. V and J calls and clone size are those listed in that table; D and trimming were worked out from the DNA. This sample is represented by some 120,000 clones; roughly 80% of them were singletons. The ten largest make up roughly 22% of the sample.

The cohort consisted of some 730 healthy bone marrow donors. Cohort members were all nominally healthy when sampled, although unrecorded immune exposures were likely present. The donor was CMV seropositive and belonged to the group of more than 250 seropositive cohort members. A peripheral blood sample was collected from each donor, and TCR beta sequencing was performed on peripheral blood mononuclear cells. The Qiagen DNeasy Blood Extraction Kit was used to extract genomic DNA from the blood cell samples. The sequencing sample was made of PBMCs. This clonotype was obtained from a man in his thirties or forties in good health and CMV-seropositive.

The DNA reads as follows: TGCGCCAGCAGCCTCTTACAGGGGGCTGAGGGCTACACCTTC. Translation gives CASSLLQGAEGYTF. The rearranged segments are TRBV4-1 and TRBJ1-2; TRBD1 matches 9 bases in the middle. The germline V and J ends show losses of 4 bases and 8 bases respectively, and no gene match explains 8 bases of the junction. From the cysteine up to the phenylalanine, the CDR3 has a length of 14 residues. Only CDR3 DNA remains: 42 bases, in frame from the first base. The germline V gene provides CDR1 MGHRA and CDR2 YSYEKL.